This T cell receptor beta chain was sequenced in a study of CD4 T cells in relation to SARS-CoV-2 and coronaviruses. Study as a whole: The restricting HLA molecule for shared crossreactive spike epitopes was mapped.

This CDR3 has 11 residues. CDR1 MDHEN and CDR2 SYDVKM come from the germline V gene. Trimming shortened V by 3 bases and J by 6 bases, and 5 bases separated the two germline ends. TCRdb's table, derived via immunoSEQ multiplex PCR, lists solely in-frame clones and lacks some. This sample has under 20,000 clones; roughly four fifths occur once, and the top ten carry under 25%. This clone appeared a few times. Its specificity is not known. Before the COVID-19 pandemic, during about 2011-2019, CD4+ T cells were taken from unexposed donors. Isolation of CD4+ T cells took place after roughly nine days in culture.

V gene TRBV28 combines with J gene TRBJ1-2, with D perhaps TRBD1 (5 bases). The clonotype was recovered from a human donor in good health. Sequencing used CD4+ T cells from PBMCs, cultured in vitro. CDR3: CASSLGDGYTF. The DNA for the CDR3 is TGTGCCAGCAGTTTGGGGGATGGCTACACCTTC.